This record looks at one T cell receptor beta chain sequence and its context. The target antigen is unknown. TCRdb keeps only in-frame clones here, not all; method: immunoSEQ multiplex PCR. The sample consists of roughly 1,000 clones, 20% to 25% of them appearing once. These data are taken from a study of T cells in localized non-small cell lung cancer. Overall study findings and caveats: Uninvolved adjacent lung had higher T cell clonality than tumor and all other tissues. Longer overall survival was associated with a higher density of T cells in the blood.

Adjacent lung was taken at least 2 cm from the tumor margin, free of atypia. The sample in question was normal lung tissue next to the tumor, obtained before any cancer treatment. This receptor was identified in a man between 40 and 70 years old with stage I lung adenocarcinoma.

The CDR3 reads CAWSAAEIQGFGYGYTF. The DNA for the CDR3 is TGTGCCTGGAGTGCGGCGGAGATACAGGGTTTTGGATATGGCTACACCTTC. The V call is TRBV30, the J call TRBJ1-2; D is perhaps TRBD1 (6 bases). V shed 1 base and J shed 5 bases, with 23 bases lying between them. The CDR3 length is 17 residues. Looked up from germline, CDR1 is GTSNPN and CDR2 is SVGIG (reference sequence).